This entry concerns a single T cell receptor (beta chain). J gave up 2 bases and V 6 bases, and 3 bases lay outside the gene matches. The CDR3 extends over 13 amino acids. CDR1 is MDHEN and CDR2 is SYDVKM in the germline V gene. This sample was included in a study of shared T cell receptors in the human thymus. Generated by immunoSEQ multiplex PCR, the TCRdb table keeps only in-frame clones and is missing some. The repertoire consists of hundreds of thousands of clones, with more than 70% occurring once and the leading ten covering more than 0.009%. These data were also filed under a second study, of human thymus T cells. That report notes: Surgeons resected thymus tissue during corrective heart surgery. Thymic as well as blood repertoires seemed to favor certain V and J genes unevenly. Related research has reported that thymic repertoires overlap highly among unrelated individuals.

This sequence was found in a boy less than two years old with a congenital heart defect. Sequenced: thymocytes. This chain links TRBV28 with TRBJ1-2; 7 bases line up with TRBD1. The CDR3 protein is CASSYRGNYGYTF. The CDR3 DNA reads TGTGCCAGCAGCTACAGGGGAAACTATGGCTACACCTTC.